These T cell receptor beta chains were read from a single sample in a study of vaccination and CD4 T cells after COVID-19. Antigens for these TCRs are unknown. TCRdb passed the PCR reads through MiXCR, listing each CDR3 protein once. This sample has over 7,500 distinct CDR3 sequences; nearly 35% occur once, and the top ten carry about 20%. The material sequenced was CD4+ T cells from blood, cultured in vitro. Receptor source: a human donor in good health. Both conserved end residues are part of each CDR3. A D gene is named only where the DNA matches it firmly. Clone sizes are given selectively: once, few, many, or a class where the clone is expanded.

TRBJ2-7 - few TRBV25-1 CASINVGEQYF TGTGCCAGCATCAACGTGGGAGAGCAGTACTTC
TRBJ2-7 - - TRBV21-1 CASSKGGQGHSYEQYF TGTGCCAGCAGCAAAGGGGGACAGGGTCACTCCTACGAGCAGTACTTC
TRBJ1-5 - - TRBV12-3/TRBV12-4 CASSLALGGNQPQHF TGTGCCAGCAGTTTAGCGCTGGGGGGCAATCAGCCCCAGCATTTT
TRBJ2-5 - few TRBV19 CASRRQYQETQYF TGTGCCAGTAGAAGACAGTACCAAGAGACCCAGTACTTC
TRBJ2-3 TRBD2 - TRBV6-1 CASSGWGLAGHTDTQYF TGTGCCAGCAGTGGATGGGGACTAGCGGGACACACAGATACGCAGTATTTT
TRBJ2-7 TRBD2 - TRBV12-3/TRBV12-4 CASSSRIAGVSEQYF TGTGCCAGCAGTTCCCGGATAGCGGGAGTCTCCGAGCAGTACTTC
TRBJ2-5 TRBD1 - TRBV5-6 CASSTQGYQETQYF TGTGCCAGCAGCACACAGGGGTACCAAGAGACCCAGTACTTC
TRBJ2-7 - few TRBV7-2 CASSRTWDTSYEQYF TGTGCCAGCAGCCGCACCTGGGACACGTCCTACGAGCAGTACTTC
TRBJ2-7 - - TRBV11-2 CASSLGREQYF TGTGCCAGCAGCTTAGGGCGCGAGCAGTACTTC
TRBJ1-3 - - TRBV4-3 CASSQEADSSGNTIYF TGCGCCAGCAGCCAAGAAGCGGACAGCTCTGGAAACACCATATATTTT
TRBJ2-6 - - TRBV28 CASSFSSGANVLTF TGTGCCAGCAGTTTTAGCTCTGGGGCCAACGTCCTGACTTTC
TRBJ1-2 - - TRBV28 CASGETGYTF TGTGCCAGCGGGGAAACTGGCTACACCTTC
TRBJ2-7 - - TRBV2 CASSDPGEVSYEQYF TGTGCCAGCAGTGACCCAGGAGAGGTGTCCTACGAGCAGTACTTC
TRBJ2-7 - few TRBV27 CASANWGARGYEQYF TGTGCCAGCGCCAACTGGGGGGCGCGGGGGTACGAGCAGTACTTC
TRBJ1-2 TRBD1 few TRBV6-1 CASSFGQAERF TGTGCCAGCAGCTTTGGACAGGCTGAAAGGTTC
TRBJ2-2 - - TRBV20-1 CSASLWQGRTGELFF TGCAGTGCTAGTCTATGGCAGGGGAGAACCGGGGAGCTGTTTTTT
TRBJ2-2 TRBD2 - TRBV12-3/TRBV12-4 CASSLGRERIGELFF TGTGCCAGCAGTTTAGGGCGGGAGCGGATCGGGGAGCTGTTTTTT
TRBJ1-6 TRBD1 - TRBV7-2 CASSSYGTGVSPLHF TGTGCCAGCAGCTCCTACGGGACAGGGGTTTCACCCCTCCACTTT
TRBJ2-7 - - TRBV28 CASSSSGHTGEQYF TGTGCCAGCAGTTCCTCGGGACACACGGGAGAGCAGTACTTC
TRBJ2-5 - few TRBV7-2 CASSSSGGGAGETQYF TGTGCCAGCAGCTCGAGCGGAGGGGGTGCTGGGGAGACCCAGTACTTC
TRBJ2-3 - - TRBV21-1 CASSKEFRRDESTDTQYF TGTGCCAGCAGCAAAGAATTTCGGCGCGATGAAAGCACAGATACGCAGTATTTT
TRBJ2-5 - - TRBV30 CAWSGEWGGRETQYF TGTGCCTGGAGTGGGGAATGGGGTGGCCGAGAGACCCAGTACTTC
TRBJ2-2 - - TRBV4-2 CASSQDPGPGELFF TGTGCCAGCAGCCAAGATCCGGGGCCCGGGGAGCTGTTTTTT
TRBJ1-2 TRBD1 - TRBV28 CASSLGSHMWGQPPTANYGYTF TGTGCCAGCAGTTTGGGGTCACACATGTGGGGACAGCCTCCCACGGCTAACTATGGCTACACCTTC
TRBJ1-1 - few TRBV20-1 CSANPSGDRFEYTEAFF TGCAGTGCTAATCCCAGCGGAGACCGCTTTGAATACACTGAAGCTTTCTTT
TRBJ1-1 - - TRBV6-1 CASSDRFMNTEAFF TGTGCCAGCAGCGACAGGTTTATGAACACTGAAGCTTTCTTT